Here is one T cell receptor (beta chain) with its context. The data were taken from a study of identical twins. Germline CDR1 reads DFQATT; CDR2 reads SNEGSKA (reference sequence). Unmatched junction bases numbered 10, after V lost 5 bases and J lost 6 bases. The CDR3 totals 14 residues. Template switching (which added a universal primer site) was used, and cDNA carried unique molecular identifiers. From the 5' RACE reads, TCRdb called clonotypes with MiXCR, one entry per CDR3 protein. Seen here are 400,000 to 500,000 distinct CDR3 sequences, about 13% observed once, and the top ten hold approximately 1%. The same specimen was also included in a second study, on yellow fever vaccine responses in identical twins. From that report: It has been reported that, in twins, the vaccine T cell response seemed partly convergent and partly personalized.

Sample: CD4+ T cells sorted from blood. The chain couples TRBV20-1 to TRBJ2-1; 7 nucleotides match TRBD2. This TCR was sampled from a woman aged 18-29 years in good health. The CDR3 DNA reads TGCAGTGCTTCCCGGGAGGCCGTAATCAATGAGCAGTTCTTC. Amino acid sequence: CSASREAVINEQFF.